This T cell receptor (beta chain) derives from a study of cytomegalovirus exposure and HLA in healthy donors. This PCR relied on a set of 60 Vbeta primers and 13 Jbeta primers. Original processing methods: In a later analysis, some 10 million of about 80 million unique beta chains occurred in at least two donors. Clones were sequenced by immunoSEQ multiplex PCR, and TCRdb holds only the in-frame ones, with some missing. Clonal size and the V and J genes are those of that table, whereas D and trimming came from the DNA. This table holds 90,000 to 95,000 clones, around 76% found once. Per the germline V gene, CDR1 is SGDLS and CDR2 is YYNGEE. The CDR3 consists of 17 residues. V lost 3 bases to trimming and J lost 4 bases, with 20 bases between them.

The TCR originated in a man aged 30 to 39 in good health and CMV-seronegative. The specimen was PBMCs. V usage is TRBV9 and J usage is TRBJ1-3, with D perhaps matching TRBD1 (6 bases). The CDR3, as DNA: TGTGCCAGCAGCGCGAGGGGGACGGGGTACTCCGGAAACACCATATATTTT. As protein: CASSARGTGYSGNTIYF.